The 17 T cell receptor beta chains reported below all come from one sample, sequenced in a study of blood T cell repertoires in COVID-19. Method: immunoSEQ multiplex PCR; TCRdb's copy keeps in-frame clones and lacks some. The sample includes around 250,000 clones, around nine tenths of them seen just once. Sequenced sample: peripheral blood. The source is a woman aged 65 to 85 with active or convalescent COVID-19.

V usage is TRBV4-3 and J usage is TRBJ1-6; tentative D call: TRBD1 (6 bases). This CDR3 has 15 residues. V gave up 0 bases and J gave up 9 bases, with 12 bases separating them. Germline V gives CDR1 LGHNA, CDR2 YSLEER. CDR3 nucleotide sequence: TGCGCCAGCAGCCAAGATCCCAGGGGCGGTTCACCCCTCCACTTT. Its translation: CASSQDPRGGSPLHF.

This chain uses TRBV15 with TRBJ2-7; TRBD2 matches 16 bases. The junction had 6 bases not matched to a gene; V was cut back by 3 bases and J by 7 bases. CDR1 is LNHNV and CDR2 is YYDKDF in the germline V gene (reference sequence). This CDR3 region has 16 residues. This CDR3 reads CATSRGLAGGLEEQYF. CDR3 DNA: TGTGCCACCAGCAGGGGACTAGCGGGGGGGCTGGAAGAGCAGTACTTC. Full variable domain (remainder filled in from reference TRBV15 and TRBJ2-7): DAMVIQNPRYQVTQFGKPVTLSCSQTLNHNVMYWYQQKSSQAPKLLFHYYDKDFNNEADTPDNFQSRRPNTSFCFLDIRSPGLGDTAMYLCATSRGLAGGLEEQYFGPGTRLTVT.

The chain joins TRBV28 to TRBJ1-2; 7 bases line up with TRBD1. Trimming cost V 7 bases and J 1 base; bases outside gene matches: 6. The CDR3 spans 14 residues. The germline gives CDR1 MDHEN, CDR2 SYDVKM. The CDR3 reads CASTSGQHNYGYTF. CDR3 in DNA: TGTGCCAGCACTTCGGGACAGCATAACTATGGCTACACCTTC.

This clone was recorded a few times. The rearrangement uses TRBV10-2 and TRBJ1-5; TRBD1 aligns across 7 bases. Looked up from germline, CDR1 is WSHSY and CDR2 is SAAADI. This CDR3 region has 13 residues. V trimming: 8 bases; J trimming: 5 bases; junction bases outside the gene matches: 6. CDR3: CASCLTGHQPQHF. CDR3 nucleotide sequence: TGCGCCAGCTGTCTGACAGGGCATCAGCCCCAGCATTTT.

The J gene is TRBJ1-4, the V gene TRBV10-3; 8 positions agree with TRBD1. Germline lookup yields CDR1 ENHRY and CDR2 SYGVKD. This CDR3 has 14 residues. The V gene end was trimmed by 5 bases and the J gene end by 8 bases; junction bases not matched to a gene: 7. CDR3 loop: CAISSTGGSEKLFF. The CDR3 DNA sequence: TGTGCCATCAGTTCCACAGGGGGGTCCGAAAAACTGTTTTTT.

The chain couples TRBV9 to TRBJ2-2; weak D call: TRBD1 (6 bases). CDR3 length: 15 residues. Germline-derived CDR1 and CDR2 are SGDLS and YYNGEE. Trimming shortened V by 3 bases and J by 2 bases, and 11 bases separated the two germline ends. The CDR3 loop is CASSAQGQNTGELFF. DNA for the CDR3: TGTGCCAGCAGCGCTCAGGGGCAAAACACCGGGGAGCTGTTTTTT.

The genes are TRBV4-3 and TRBJ1-1, with a tentative D call TRBD1 (6 bases). Germline-derived CDR1 and CDR2 are LGHNA and YSLEER. The CDR3 is 16 residues long. The V end was cut by 1 base, the J end by 8 bases, with 20 bases between. The CDR3 sequence is CASSQGVGQPFSEAFF. CDR3 sequence (DNA): TGCGCCAGCAGCCAAGGAGTAGGACAGCCCTTTTCCGAAGCTTTCTTT.

This sequence joins TRBV6-5 and TRBJ1-2; tentative D call: TRBD1 (5 bases). The CDR3 is 13 amino acids. Germline V gene sequence: CDR1 MNHEY, CDR2 SVGAGI. V was pared by 7 bases and J by 4 bases, with 13 bases between. CDR3 sequence: CASTMGTAYGYTF. As DNA, the CDR3 is TGTGCCAGCACTATGGGGACTGCCTATGGCTACACCTTC.

This clone has only a few counts. The chain uses TRBV10-3 and TRBJ1-2, with no clear D. The CDR3 totals 13 residues. The V end lost 2 bases, the J end lost 3 bases, and 7 bases lay between the germline ends. Germline loops: CDR1 ENHRY, CDR2 SYGVKD. The CDR3 nucleotides are TGTGCCATCAGTGAGAGCGATTACTATGGCTACACCTTC. Residues: CAISESDYYGYTF.

The chain joins TRBV7-8 to TRBJ1-4; 8 bases are shared with TRBD1. This CDR3 has 15 amino acids. CDR1 and CDR2 (germline): SGHVS, FQNEAQ. V was clipped by 3 bases and J by 7 bases; unmatched bases: 7. CDR3 nucleotide sequence: TGTGCCAGCAGCTTTGGACAGGGCAGGGGTGAAAAACTGTTTTTT. Residues: CASSFGQGRGEKLFF.

A single count supports this clone. The J gene is TRBJ1-5, the V gene TRBV19; 7 nucleotides line up with TRBD1. V lost 5 bases and J lost 2; bases outside the gene matches: 9. The CDR3 is 16 residues long. Germline lookup yields CDR1 LNHDA and CDR2 SQIVND (reference sequence). CDR3 in amino acids: CASSFTDREGNQPQHF. As DNA, the CDR3 is TGTGCCAGTAGTTTCACTGACAGGGAAGGCAATCAGCCCCAGCATTTT.

The CDR3 nucleotides read TGTGCCAGCTCGTCCGGGAGGCATACTGAAGCTTTCTTT. It is translated as CASSSGRHTEAFF. This chain uses TRBV18 with TRBJ1-1; D gene unclear. Germline CDR1 KGHSH, CDR2 LQKENI. Trimming took 6 bases from V and 5 from J, leaving 13 bases between them. The CDR3 consists of 13 residues.

This chain links TRBV6-5 with TRBJ1-5; TRBD1 is a possible D gene (6 bases). Germline assignment: CDR1 MNHEY and CDR2 SVGAGI. The V gene lost 2 bases and the J gene lost 7 bases, with 12 bases spanning the gap. CDR3 size: 14 residues. CDR3 loop: CASSYAAGEQPQHF. In nucleotides, the CDR3 is TGTGCCAGCAGTTACGCGGCAGGGGAACAGCCCCAGCATTTT.

The chain couples TRBV6-4 to TRBJ2-3, with D possibly being TRBD2 (5 bases). The CDR3 spans 13 residues. CDR1 MRHNA and CDR2 SNTAGT come from the germline V gene. V dropped 9 bases and J dropped 2 bases, with 12 bases sitting between them. The CDR3 DNA reads as TGTGCCAGTTCACTAGACCTCACAGATACGCAGTATTTT. Translation gives CASSLDLTDTQYF.

This rearrangement joins TRBV10-3 to TRBJ1-2; D uncertain. The V gene lost 0 bases and the J gene lost 7 bases, with 12 bases spanning the gap. CDR1 and CDR2 from the germline V gene are ENHRY and SYGVKD. The CDR3 totals 14 residues. The CDR3 DNA is TGTGCCATCAGTGAGTCGGGCGCATTCCGTGGCTACACCTTC. Its translation: CAISESGAFRGYTF.

This clone was detected only once. The V call is TRBV5-1, the J call TRBJ1-1; a possible D gene is TRBD1 (5 bases). Germline V gene data show CDR1 as SGHRS and CDR2 as YFSETQ. This CDR3 region has 14 residues. V was clipped by 4 bases and J by 5 bases, with 15 bases between them. As DNA, the CDR3 is TGCGCCAGCAGCCCCCAGGGAGGTGAGACTGAAGCTTTCTTT. Translated, it gives CASSPQGGETEAFF.

This chain connects TRBV4-3 to TRBJ2-7, with 11 bases that match TRBD2. The V and J ends lost 1 base and 2 bases, in that order; junction bases with no gene match: 7. This CDR3 spans 17 amino acids. Germline values: CDR1 LGHNA, CDR2 YSLEER. The CDR3 reads CASSQAVTSGGTYEQYF. In DNA, the CDR3 is TGCGCCAGCAGCCAAGCAGTCACTAGCGGGGGAACCTACGAGCAGTACTTC.